The 29 T cell receptor beta chains reported below all come from one sample, sequenced in a study of cytomegalovirus exposure and HLA in healthy donors. This PCR relied on a set of 60 Vbeta primers and 13 Jbeta primers. Here immunoSEQ multiplex PCR was the method, and the copy in TCRdb shows in-frame clones only, minus some. The sample gives more than 90,000 clones, about 86% of which show up once; about 3.9% is in the top ten. Specimen: PBMCs. These TCRs come from a woman aged 70-85 years in good health and CMV-seropositive.

The V call is TRBV9, the J call TRBJ1-1; 8 nucleotides match TRBD1. The CDR3 is 15 residues long. The ends lost 4 bases at V and 4 bases at J; junction bases unmatched: 9. Germline V gene data show CDR1 as SGDLS and CDR2 as YYNGEE. The CDR3 region has the DNA TGTGCCAGCAGCCCGGCAGGGGGCGCAGGCACTGAAGCTTTCTTT. Its protein product is CASSPAGGAGTEAFF.

The J gene is TRBJ1-2, the V gene TRBV10-3; 9 bases map to TRBD1. The CDR3 spans 13 residues. Germline V gene data show CDR1 as ENHRY and CDR2 as SYGVKD. J lost 6 bases, V lost 7 bases, and 6 bases had no gene match. CDR3 DNA: TGTGCCATCACCCCGGACAGGGGCGATGGCTACACCTTC. It encodes CAITPDRGDGYTF.

CDR3 DNA sequence: TGTGCCAGTAGTAGCGGGAGGGCCAACAATGAGCAGTTCTTC. The encoded protein is CASSSGRANNEQFF. V and J are TRBV19 and TRBJ2-1; 9 positions match TRBD2. CDR1 is LNHDA and CDR2 is SQIVND in the germline V gene (reference sequence). CDR3 length: 14 residues. The V segment lost 4 bases and the J segment 5 bases; nucleotides outside the gene matches: 3.

The chain has TRBV19 and TRBJ2-5; 9 bases match TRBD1. In germline, CDR1 is LNHDA, CDR2 SQIVND (reference sequence). With V trimmed by 8 bases and J by 7 bases, 8 bases remained unmatched. The length of the CDR3 is 13 residues. Here the CDR3 DNA reads TGTGCCAGTTCGGGACAGGGAAAGGGGACCCAGTACTTC. Protein product: CASSGQGKGTQYF.

This chain uses TRBV4-2 with TRBJ2-5; tentatively, D is TRBD1 (5 bases). Per the germline V gene, CDR1 is LGHNA and CDR2 is YNFKEQ. The CDR3 consists of 14 residues. V lost 2 bases to trimming and J lost 5 bases, with 12 bases between them. The CDR3 spells CASSQTDSEETQYF. CDR3 coding DNA: TGTGCCAGCAGCCAAACCGACAGTGAGGAGACCCAGTACTTC.

This chain uses TRBV5-4 with TRBJ2-2; D is undetermined. Trimming shortened V by 2 bases and J by 0 bases, and 8 bases separated the two germline ends. The CDR3 totals 15 residues. Germline CDR1 and CDR2: SGHNT and YYREEE (reference sequence). CDR3 coding DNA: TGTGCCAGCAGCTTAGCCGGGTCGAACACCGGGGAGCTGTTTTTT. Translating it yields CASSLAGSNTGELFF.

This clone was seen once. The CDR3: CASSQDIGREDPTRNEQFF. Here the CDR3 DNA reads TGCGCCAGCAGCCAAGATATTGGGCGGGAGGATCCCACTAGGAATGAGCAGTTCTTC. The V and J genes are TRBV4-3 and TRBJ2-1; 8 nucleotides line up with TRBD2. The CDR3 loop spans 19 amino acids. Per germline, CDR1 LGHNA and CDR2 YSLEER. V dropped 0 bases and J dropped 7; count of bases not matched to a gene: 17.

This clone showed up just a few times. The genes are TRBV7-7 and TRBJ2-1; 7 bases line up with TRBD1. The CDR3 loop spans 13 amino acids. Germline loops: CDR1 SSHAT, CDR2 FNYEAQ (reference sequence). CDR3 DNA: TGTGCTAGCCGGGCAGGGGGTGGGAATGAGCAGTTCTTC. Protein sequence: CASRAGGGNEQFF.

The V and J genes are TRBV6-5 and TRBJ1-1; D might be TRBD1 (6 bases). The germline gives CDR1 MNHEY, CDR2 SVGAGI. The CDR3 consists of 15 residues. Between the trimmed V and J ends, which lost 5 bases and 0 bases, there was a span of 13 bases. In nucleotides, the CDR3 is TGTGCCAGCAGTAGACAGGATGTTATGAACACTGAAGCTTTCTTT. Protein product: CASSRQDVMNTEAFF.

The chain uses TRBV16 and TRBJ1-3; TRBD1 agrees at 7 bases. The CDR3 covers 15 residues. Trimming removed 2 bases from V and 4 bases from J; junction bases left unmatched: 5. CDR1 and CDR2 from the germline V gene are KGHSY and FQNENV. As DNA, the CDR3 is TGTGCCAGCAGCCAAAACAGGGGTACAGGAAACACCATATATTTT. It specifies CASSQNRGTGNTIYF.

The table lists this clone with a count of one. The chain couples TRBV7-2 to TRBJ1-5; 9 bases align to TRBD1. V gave up 7 bases and J gave up 7 bases; unmatched junction bases: 11. Looked up from germline, CDR1 is SGHTA and CDR2 is FQGNSA. The CDR3 spans 15 residues. The CDR3 nucleotides are TGTGCCAGCACCTCAAATACAGGGGGCTGGCAGCCCCAGCATTTT. The encoded protein is CASTSNTGGWQPQHF.

This CDR3 reads CASSAGLIFYEQYF. DNA for the CDR3: TGTGCCAGCAGCGCGGGACTGATTTTCTACGAGCAGTACTTC. The chain links TRBV7-2 to TRBJ2-7; TRBD2 might be the D (6 bases). The CDR3 covers 14 residues. Trimming removed 5 bases at V and 3 bases at J, with 14 bases between. Germline V gene lookup returns CDR1 SGHTA and CDR2 FQGNSA.

The chain has TRBV9 and TRBJ2-1, with 8 bases matching TRBD1. V shed 4 bases, J shed 0 bases, and the junction held 3 bases outside the gene matches. Germline V CDR1 and CDR2: SGDLS, YYNGEE. The CDR3 covers 15 residues. The CDR3 DNA sequence: TGTGCCAGCAGCAGAGGACAGGGCTCCTACAATGAGCAGTTCTTC. Translation: CASSRGQGSYNEQFF.

The chain employs TRBV5-1 and TRBJ1-4; D perhaps matches TRBD1 (5 bases). Trimming removed 3 bases at V and 3 bases at J, with 15 bases between. This CDR3 has 16 amino acids. CDR1 is SGHRS and CDR2 is YFSETQ in the germline V gene. CDR3 sequence (DNA): TGCGCCAGCAGCTGGGGCGTGGGGGGGGCTAATGAAAAACTGTTTTTT. As protein: CASSWGVGGANEKLFF. The full variable domain, its missing parts supplied by reference TRBV5-1 and TRBJ1-4, is KAGVTQTPRYLIKTRGQQVTLSCSPISGHRSVSWYQQTPGQGLQFLFEYFSETQRNKGNFPGRFSGRQFSNSRSEMNVSTLELGDSALYLCASSWGVGGANEKLFFGSGTQLSVL.

In the case of this clone: A read error may produce the germline difference seen at one junction end. V and J are TRBV7-9 and TRBJ1-1, with 7 positions matching TRBD1. The CDR3 runs 13 residues. Germline CDR1 is SEHNR and CDR2 is FQNEAQ (reference sequence). Here the CDR3 DNA reads TGTTCCAGCAGTTATGACAGGGTCACTGAAGCTTTCTTT. This codes for CSSSYDRVTEAFF. The whole variable domain, filled in from reference TRBV7-9 and TRBJ1-1, reads DTGVSQNPRHKITKRGQNVTFRCDPISEHNRLYWYRQTLGQGPEFLTYFQNEAQLEKSRLLSDRFSAERPKGSFSTLEIQRTEQGDSAMYLCSSSYDRVTEAFFGQGTRLTVV.

The chain recombines TRBV20-1 with TRBJ2-7, with 8 bases fitting TRBD1. Germline CDR1 reads DFQATT; CDR2 reads SNEGSKA (reference sequence). V dropped 3 bases and J dropped 6; count of bases not matched to a gene: 1. The CDR3 has 11 amino acids. The CDR3 protein is CSASTGGEQYF. As DNA, the CDR3 is TGCAGTGCTAGTACAGGGGGCGAGCAGTACTTC.

The chain combines TRBV7-2 with TRBJ1-4; D gene ambiguous. The germline CDR1 and CDR2 sequences are SGHTA and FQGNSA. This CDR3 comprises 16 residues. Trimming took off 3 bases at V and 4 bases at J, with 15 bases between the two ends. CDR3 in DNA: TGTGCCAGCAGCTTGATGGGCGGGAAGGTTAATGAAAAACTGTTTTTT. It yields the protein CASSLMGGKVNEKLFF.

The rearrangement joins TRBV19 to TRBJ2-3, with D possibly being TRBD2 (5 bases). V dropped 3 bases and J dropped 1 base, with 11 bases sitting between them. Germline V CDR1 and CDR2: LNHDA, SQIVND (reference sequence). The CDR3 extends over 15 amino acids. This CDR3 reads CASSIGGPRTDTQYF. CDR3 nucleotide sequence: TGTGCCAGTAGTATTGGAGGTCCCCGCACAGATACGCAGTATTTT.

This clone appeared a single time. The rearrangement joins TRBV30 to TRBJ1-1, with TRBD1 as a possible D gene (6 bases). The CDR3 runs 12 residues. V was shortened by 5 bases and J by 0 bases, with 7 bases between the two germline ends. The germline V gene encodes CDR1 GTSNPN and CDR2 SVGIG (reference sequence). CDR3 in amino acids: CAWGTLNTEAFF. In DNA, the CDR3 is TGTGCCTGGGGGACACTGAACACTGAAGCTTTCTTT.

The DNA for the CDR3 is TGTGCCAGCAGCTTAAGAGGGGGCTCTGGGGCCAACGTCCTGACTTTC. It encodes CASSLRGGSGANVLTF. The chain joins TRBV7-9 to TRBJ2-6; possibly TRBD1 for D (6 bases). V was cut by 2 bases and J by 0 bases, with 8 bases left in between. CDR1 and CDR2 from the germline V gene are SEHNR and FQNEAQ (reference sequence). This CDR3 is built from 16 residues.

This clone was observed a few times. V is TRBV4-1 and J is TRBJ2-7; TRBD1 aligns across 7 bases. CDR1 is MGHRA, CDR2 YSYEKL, per germline. J gave up 2 bases and V 6 bases, and 7 bases lay outside the gene matches. This CDR3 spans 14 amino acids. The CDR3: CASRVNRGTYEQYF. CDR3 nucleotide sequence: TGCGCCAGCAGAGTAAACAGGGGCACCTACGAGCAGTACTTC.

The chain uses TRBV7-6 and TRBJ1-1, with a weak D call TRBD1 (5 bases). Germline V gene sequence: CDR1 SGHVS, CDR2 FNYEAQ. CDR3 length: 13 amino acids. Trimming pared 6 bases from V and 5 bases from J, leaving 13 bases between. The CDR3 sequence: CASRSDRGTEAFF. The CDR3 region has the DNA TGTGCCAGCAGGTCAGACCGGGGGACTGAAGCTTTCTTT.

V is TRBV30 and J is TRBJ1-3; D gene ambiguous. The CDR3 covers 13 residues. Per the germline V gene, CDR1 is GTSNPN and CDR2 is SVGIG (reference sequence). V shed 3 bases and J shed 0 bases, with 6 bases lying between them. The CDR3 bases are TGTGCCTGGAGCGGGTACTCTGGAAACACCATATATTTT. Amino acids: CAWSGYSGNTIYF.

For this clone: The junction shows a germline mismatch at one end, possibly a read error. As DNA, the CDR3 is TGTGCTAGCAGCTTAGGGTCGGGAGGGTCAGATACGCAGTATTTT. Amino acids: CASSLGSGGSDTQYF. V is TRBV7-7 and J is TRBJ2-3; 8 positions agree with TRBD2. The V gene's germline CDR1 is SSHAT and CDR2 FNYEAQ (reference sequence). The CDR3 has 15 residues.

The table lists this clone with a few counts. The chain combines TRBV5-1 with TRBJ2-7, with a weak D call TRBD2 (5 bases). V lost 0 bases and J 5 bases, leaving 12 bases between the germline ends. Germline V gene sequence: CDR1 SGHRS, CDR2 YFSETQ. The CDR3 contains 14 residues. The CDR3 region is CASSLVGEEDEQYF. For the CDR3, the DNA is TGCGCCAGCAGCTTGGTCGGGGAAGAGGACGAGCAGTACTTC.

This clone was observed a handful of times. The rearrangement joins TRBV5-1 to TRBJ2-2; D might be TRBD1 (8 bases). V lost 2 bases and J lost 5, with 13 bases in between. The germline gives CDR1 SGHRS, CDR2 YFSETQ. This CDR3 contains 15 residues. This CDR3 reads CASSLQGGSTGELFF. For the CDR3, the DNA is TGCGCCAGCAGCTTACAGGGGGGGTCTACCGGGGAGCTGTTTTTT.

The chain employs TRBV5-4 and TRBJ2-7, with 13 bases matching TRBD2. After removal of 1 base from V and 8 bases from J, the junction contained 9 bases not matched to a gene. The CDR3 has 16 residues. The germline V gene has CDR1 SGHNT and CDR2 YYREEE (reference sequence). Here the CDR3 reads CASSLTPGTSGVKQYF. In DNA form, the CDR3 reads TGTGCCAGCAGCTTGACTCCCGGGACTAGCGGGGTCAAGCAGTACTTC.

This sequence joins TRBV29-1 and TRBJ2-1; 8 bases match TRBD2. CDR3 length: 13 residues. V gave up 3 bases and J gave up 6 bases; unmatched junction bases: 4. Germline values: CDR1 SQVTM, CDR2 ANQGSEA. CDR3 nucleotide sequence: TGCAGCGTTGAGCGGGGACTAGGCAATGAGCAGTTCTTC. Protein sequence: CSVERGLGNEQFF.

The V gene is TRBV27, the J gene TRBJ2-1, with 11 positions matching TRBD2. V trimming: 6 bases; J trimming: 2 bases; junction bases outside the gene matches: 6. Per the germline V gene, CDR1 is MNHEY and CDR2 is SMNVEV (reference sequence). The CDR3 has 16 amino acids. CDR3 sequence: CASRAVAGGTYNEQFF. The CDR3 coding sequence is TGTGCCAGCAGGGCCGTAGCGGGAGGGACCTACAATGAGCAGTTCTTC.